These 27 T cell receptor beta chains share one sample of origin, sequenced in a study of response to subunit inactivated influenza vaccine. TCRdb re-called the RT-PCR reads with MiXCR, one entry per CDR3 protein. The sample lists some 850,000 distinct CDR3 sequences, 15% to 20% occurring once. The sample consisted of PBMCs from blood, taken 5 days after vaccination. The receptors derive from a man in his fifties or sixties who received an inactivated influenza vaccine.

In this sample, this clonotype turned up a few times. DNA for the CDR3: TGTGCCAGTAGTCCACCGGGACAGAACAATGAAAAACTGTTTTTT. Residues: CASSPPGQNNEKLFF. This chain links TRBV19 with TRBJ1-4; 7 bases are a match to TRBD1. Germline CDR1 LNHDA, CDR2 SQIVND (reference sequence). With 5 bases clipped from V and 5 bases from J, the junction kept 8 bases outside the gene matches. This CDR3 comprises 15 residues.

This clonotype came up many times. V gene TRBV29-1 combines with J gene TRBJ2-1, with TRBD2 matching over 12 bases. The CDR3 sequence is 13 residues long. Germline loops: CDR1 SQVTM, CDR2 ANQGSEA. With 5 bases clipped from V and 10 bases from J, the junction kept 6 bases outside the gene matches. CDR3 sequence (DNA): TGCAGCGTTCGACTAGCGGGAGCTTGGGAGCAGTTCTTC. Its translation is CSVRLAGAWEQFF.

This chain links TRBV5-1 with TRBJ1-6; D may be TRBD1 (5 bases). The CDR3 contains 17 residues. The V and J ends lost 0 bases and 0 bases respectively, with 10 bases between them. CDR1 SGHRS and CDR2 YFSETQ come from the germline V gene. The CDR3 DNA sequence: TGCGCCAGCAGCTTGGAGGGGATTAGCTCCTATAATTCACCCCTCCACTTT. Translated: CASSLEGISSYNSPLHF.

The CDR3 region is CASSALLRASENTGELFF. DNA of the CDR3: TGTGCCAGCAGCGCCCTCTTACGGGCAAGTGAGAACACCGGGGAGCTGTTTTTT. This chain connects TRBV9 to TRBJ2-2; D uncertain. This CDR3 contains 18 residues. Germline CDR1 reads SGDLS; CDR2 reads YYNGEE. Trimming removed 3 bases from V and 1 base from J, with 19 bases in between.

This chain links TRBV28 with TRBJ2-7; 8 positions match TRBD1. Trimming at V came to 8 bases and at J to 3 bases, leaving 6 bases not matched to a gene. CDR1 is MDHEN and CDR2 is SYDVKM in the germline V gene. The CDR3 is 13 residues long. CDR3 coding DNA: TGTGCCAGCCAGCGGACAGGGTACTACGAGCAGTACTTC. It specifies CASQRTGYYEQYF.

The chain recombines TRBV6-1 with TRBJ1-2, with D tentatively TRBD1 (5 bases). V was trimmed by 4 bases and J by 8 bases, leaving 11 bases between them. This CDR3 is 12 amino acids long. Germline V gene data show CDR1 as MNHNS and CDR2 as SASEGT. CDR3 sequence (DNA): TGTGCCAGCAGTGCTCAGGGTATGGGCTACACCTTC. Protein product: CASSAQGMGYTF.

The V gene is TRBV7-8, the J gene TRBJ2-2; no definite D call. The length of the CDR3 is 15 residues. Trimming left V 2 bases short and J 4 bases short, with 11 bases between. Looked up from germline, CDR1 is SGHVS and CDR2 is FQNEAQ. Here the CDR3 DNA reads TGTGCCAGCAGCTTATTAGAGAGAGGCACCGGGGAGCTGTTTTTT. Protein: CASSLLERGTGELFF.

The chain is built from TRBV30 and TRBJ2-3; the D gene is possibly TRBD1 (5 bases). The CDR3 covers 15 residues. Germline CDR1 is GTSNPN and CDR2 is SVGIG (reference sequence). With 4 bases removed from V and 2 bases from J, the gap between germline ends came to 16 bases. The CDR3 reads CAWNYQGSITDTQYF. The CDR3 DNA follows: TGTGCCTGGAATTACCAGGGTAGTATCACAGATACGCAGTATTTT.

This clonotype turned up a few times. The CDR3 sequence is CATRRASVYEQYF. In DNA, the CDR3 is TGTGCCACGCGTCGGGCTAGCGTCTACGAGCAGTACTTC. J is TRBJ2-7 and V is TRBV6-2 or TRBV6-3; perhaps TRBD2 as D (6 bases). Trimming removed 10 bases at V and 3 bases at J, with 16 bases between. The CDR3 loop spans 13 amino acids. Per the germline V gene, CDR1 is MNHEY and CDR2 is SVGEGT.

The V call is TRBV30, the J call TRBJ1-1; D may be TRBD1 (5 bases). The CDR3 runs 17 residues. The V gene lost 0 bases and the J gene lost 10 bases, with 27 bases spanning the gap. Germline V gene lookup returns CDR1 GTSNPN and CDR2 SVGIG (reference sequence). CDR3 loop: CAWSVLGRAASEVGAFF. CDR3 sequence (DNA): TGTGCCTGGAGTGTATTGGGGCGTGCAGCCAGTGAAGTCGGAGCTTTCTTT. Full variable domain (rest looked up from reference TRBV30 and TRBJ1-1): SQTIHQWPATLVQPVGSPLSLECTVEGTSNPNLYWYRQAAGRGLQLLFYSVGIGQISSEVPQNLSASRPQDRQFILSSKKLLLSDSGFYLCAWSVLGRAASEVGAFFGQGTRLTVV.

This clonotype was found a few times. The CDR3 region is CASSYKDNYGYTF. The CDR3 region has the DNA TGTGCCAGCAGTTATAAGGACAACTATGGCTACACCTTC. The chain is built from TRBV6-6 and TRBJ1-2; D ambiguous. Germline CDR1 reads MNHNY; CDR2 reads SVGAGI (reference sequence). V was clipped by 3 bases and J by 2 bases, with 7 bases between them. The length of the CDR3 is 13 residues.

The J gene is TRBJ1-1, the V gene TRBV6-1; a weak D match, TRBD1 (5 bases). This CDR3 spans 14 amino acids. In germline, CDR1 is MNHNS, CDR2 SASEGT. The ends were cut back, 7 bases at V and 5 bases at J, with 17 bases in the middle. CDR3 nucleotides: TGTGCCAGCAACCCCAAAAAGGGGTGGACTGAAGCTTTCTTT. It translates to CASNPKKGWTEAFF.

This clonotype was seen more than once but under ten times. V and J are TRBV20-1 and TRBJ1-5; D possibly corresponds to TRBD1 (6 bases). Trimming stripped 1 base from V and 3 bases from J, with 13 bases between. This CDR3 is built from 15 residues. Germline values: CDR1 DFQATT, CDR2 SNEGSKA (reference sequence). The CDR3 DNA reads as TGCAGTGCTAGAGCCTCCACAGGGAACAATCAGCCCCAGCATTTT. Encoded protein: CSARASTGNNQPQHF.

The chain is built from TRBV6-1 and TRBJ2-2; a weak D match, TRBD2 (5 bases). The ends were cut back, 0 bases at V and 6 bases at J, with 11 bases in the middle. Per the germline V gene, CDR1 is MNHNS and CDR2 is SASEGT. CDR3 size: 15 residues. The CDR3 DNA follows: TGTGCCAGCAGTGAAGCGCTTCGGGGTTCCGGGGAGCTGTTTTTT. This gives the protein CASSEALRGSGELFF.

This chain joins TRBV5-1 and TRBJ2-3; D is uncertain. This CDR3 has 15 amino acids. V lost 1 base and J lost 6, with 15 bases in between. CDR1 SGHRS and CDR2 YFSETQ come from the germline V gene. CDR3: CASSLWQPSSDTQYF. Here the CDR3 DNA reads TGCGCCAGCAGCTTGTGGCAACCTTCGTCGGATACGCAGTATTTT. The full variable domain, in which reference TRBV5-1 and TRBJ2-3 provide the parts outside the CDR3, is KAGVTQTPRYLIKTRGQQVTLSCSPISGHRSVSWYQQTPGQGLQFLFEYFSETQRNKGNFPGRFSGRQFSNSRSEMNVSTLELGDSALYLCASSLWQPSSDTQYFGPGTRLTVL.

The chain links TRBV12-3 or TRBV12-4 to TRBJ2-1, with a possible D match to TRBD2 (6 bases). V lost 1 base, J lost 7 bases, and 14 bases lay in between. The CDR3 loop spans 15 amino acids. CDR3 DNA sequence: TGTGCCAGCAGTTTAGGGCGGGGCCCGAGGAATGAGCAGTTCTTC. Residues: CASSLGRGPRNEQFF.

The J gene is TRBJ1-1, the V gene TRBV9; 11 positions agree with TRBD1. V shed 0 bases, J shed 6 bases, and the junction held 7 bases outside the gene matches. The CDR3 length is 16 residues. CDR1 SGDLS and CDR2 YYNGEE come from the germline V gene. As DNA, the CDR3 is TGTGCCAGCAGCGTAGAAGGACAGGGGGCGTGGGCTGAAGCTTTCTTT. Translated: CASSVEGQGAWAEAFF.

This clonotype was observed many times. J is TRBJ1-1 and V is TRBV12-3 or TRBV12-4, with 8 bases aligning to TRBD1. The V segment lost 1 base and the J segment 6 bases; nucleotides outside the gene matches: 7. The CDR3 is made up of 15 amino acids. CDR3 amino acids: CASSLGSGGRAEAFF. CDR3 nucleotides: TGTGCCAGCAGTTTAGGCTCAGGGGGCAGGGCTGAAGCTTTCTTT.

Only a few counts were recorded for this clonotype. V is TRBV10-3 and J is TRBJ2-2, with 10 bases fitting TRBD2. This CDR3 has 16 residues. Germline V lookup: CDR1 ENHRY, CDR2 SYGVKD. The V gene end was trimmed by 6 bases and the J gene end by 0 bases; junction bases not matched to a gene: 4. CDR3 coding DNA: TGTGCCATCAGACCCGGACTAGCGGCGAACACCGGGGAGCTGTTTTTT. Translation: CAIRPGLAANTGELFF.

The chain carries TRBV9 and TRBJ2-5; maybe TRBD1 (5 bases). CDR3 size: 15 residues. Per the germline V gene, CDR1 is SGDLS and CDR2 is YYNGEE. Trimming removed 0 bases from V and 7 bases from J, with 16 bases in between. The CDR3 region has the DNA TGTGCCAGCAGCGTAGAGGCCACAGGAGTCGGGACCCAGTACTTC. It codes for CASSVEATGVGTQYF.

The rearrangement joins TRBV4-1 to TRBJ2-5, with a tentative D call TRBD1 (6 bases). The V end was cut by 1 base, the J end by 5 bases, with 14 bases between. Germline V gene data show CDR1 as MGHRA and CDR2 as YSYEKL. The CDR3 consists of 15 residues. CDR3 in amino acids: CASSQAGTIGETQYF. DNA for the CDR3: TGCGCCAGCAGCCAAGCCGGGACAATCGGGGAGACCCAGTACTTC.

J is TRBJ2-7 and V is TRBV10-3; possibly TRBD2 for D (6 bases). V was clipped by 8 bases and J by 2 bases, with 19 bases between them. Germline V gene data show CDR1 as ENHRY and CDR2 as SYGVKD. The CDR3 extends over 15 amino acids. The DNA for the CDR3 is TGTGCCATCCAAACGCGGGACGGAGGCACCTACGAGCAGTACTTC. Its translation: CAIQTRDGGTYEQYF.

This clonotype was detected many times. The J gene is TRBJ1-1, the V gene TRBV20-1; no clear D gene. Germline CDR1 reads DFQATT; CDR2 reads SNEGSKA (reference sequence). There are 11 residues in the CDR3. CDR3 coding DNA: TGCAGCGCAAGACAGAACACTGAAGCTTTCTTT. The encoded protein is CSARQNTEAFF.

The J gene is TRBJ2-7, the V gene TRBV28, with TRBD1 matching 12 bases. Trimming took 6 bases from V and 5 from J; bases not matched to a gene: 8. Germline CDR1 MDHEN, CDR2 SYDVKM. The CDR3 extends over 15 amino acids. DNA of the CDR3: TGTGCCAGCAGCATACCGGGGACAGGGGGCCACGAGCAGTACTTC. Translation gives CASSIPGTGGHEQYF.

The sample holds many counts of this clonotype. This chain links TRBV7-2 with TRBJ2-5; TRBD1 matches at 9 bases. V was clipped by 5 bases and J by 4 bases; unmatched bases: 5. The CDR3 is 14 residues long. CDR1 and CDR2 from the germline V gene are SGHTA and FQGNSA. The CDR3 DNA is TGTGCCAGCAGCCGGGGACAGGGTGGAGAGACCCAGTACTTC. It encodes CASSRGQGGETQYF. The complete variable domain, with remaining parts taken from reference TRBV7-2 and TRBJ2-5, reads GAGVSQSPSNKVTEKGKDVELRCDPISGHTALYWYRQSLGQGLEFLIYFQGNSAPDKSGLPSDRFSAERTGGSVSTLTIQRTQQEDSAVYLCASSRGQGGETQYFGPGTRLLVL.

This clonotype was counted at least ten times. The genes are TRBV12-3 or TRBV12-4 and TRBJ2-1; 10 nucleotides agree with TRBD1. The junction had 6 bases not matched to a gene; V was cut back by 7 bases and J by 9 bases. This CDR3 is built from 13 residues. The CDR3: CASTLTGGGEQFF. CDR3 nucleotides: TGTGCCAGCACCCTGACAGGGGGCGGTGAGCAGTTCTTC.

The gene calls are TRBV10-3 and TRBJ1-1, with TRBD1 identical over 7 bases. This CDR3 has 14 residues. Germline CDR1 and CDR2: ENHRY and SYGVKD. Trimming at V came to 6 bases and at J to 0 bases, leaving 4 bases not matched to a gene. CDR3 region: CAIRRDRMNTEAFF. The CDR3 DNA reads TGTGCCATCAGGAGGGACAGAATGAACACTGAAGCTTTCTTT.